What follows is one T cell receptor beta chain and its context. The sample is drawn from a study of technical replicates of blood from a handful of donors. Assay used: immunoSEQ multiplex PCR; TCRdb lists only in-frame clones, some missing. The sample includes approximately 10,000 clones, approximately 93% of them seen just once. Unmatched junction bases numbered 3, after V lost 0 bases and J lost 2 bases. The germline V gene encodes CDR1 SGHRS and CDR2 YFSETQ. The CDR3 length is 15 residues. Material: PBMCs. The rearrangement uses TRBV5-1 and TRBJ2-7; 9 bases are shared with TRBD1. The clonotype was recovered from a human donor in good health. Here the CDR3 DNA reads TGCGCCAGCAGCTTGGGTGGGACAGGGACCTACGAGCAGTACTTC. Translation gives CASSLGGTGTYEQYF.